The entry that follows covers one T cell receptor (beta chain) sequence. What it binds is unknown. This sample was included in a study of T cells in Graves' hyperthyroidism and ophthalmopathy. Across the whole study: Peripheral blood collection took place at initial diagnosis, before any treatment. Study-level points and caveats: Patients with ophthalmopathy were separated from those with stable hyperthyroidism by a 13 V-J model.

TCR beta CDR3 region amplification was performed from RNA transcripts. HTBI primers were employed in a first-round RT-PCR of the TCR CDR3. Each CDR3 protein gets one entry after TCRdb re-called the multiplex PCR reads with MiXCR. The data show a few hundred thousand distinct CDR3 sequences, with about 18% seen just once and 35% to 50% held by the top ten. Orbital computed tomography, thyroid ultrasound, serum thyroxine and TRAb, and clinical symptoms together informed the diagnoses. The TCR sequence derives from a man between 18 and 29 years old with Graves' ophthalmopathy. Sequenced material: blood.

Written as DNA, the CDR3 is TGTGCCAGCAGTTACTCGACGGGGGGTAGGTTAGCGGGGGCCACAGATACGCAGTATTTT. Protein: CASSYSTGGRLAGATDTQYF. This sequence joins TRBV6-2 or TRBV6-3 and TRBJ2-3, with 9 nucleotides matching TRBD2. Per germline, CDR1 MNHEY and CDR2 SVGEGT. Germline trimming cut 0 bases from V and 2 bases from J; bases unmatched to any gene: 15. The CDR3 contains 20 residues.